This paragraph reports one T cell receptor (beta chain). The data were taken from a study of PD-L1 blockade in urothelial cancer. Study summary: In the patient group, most of the 29 were males with bladder-origin urothelial cancer. Median T cell yield per blood sample was over 130,000 cells.

The study collected 1 to 8 samples per patient, pretreatment and on-treatment. This CDR3 comprises 15 residues. Germline V gene sequence: CDR1 LNHDA, CDR2 SQIVND (reference sequence). The V segment lost 5 bases and the J segment 0 bases; nucleotides outside the gene matches: 6. Assay used: immunoSEQ multiplex PCR; TCRdb lists only in-frame clones, some missing. The data contain some 29,000 clones, 70% to 90% of them singletons. The origin of this receptor is a man aged 50-59 years with urothelial cancer. V gene TRBV19 combines with J gene TRBJ2-7; TRBD1 aligns across 8 bases. The sample was PBMCs, taken around atezolizumab (anti-PD-L1) treatment. For the CDR3, the DNA is TGTGCCAGTAGTGACAGGGGTCGGAGCTCCTACGAGCAGTACTTC. Its protein is CASSDRGRSSYEQYF. The variable domain in full, with the rest retrieved from reference TRBV19 and TRBJ2-7, is DGGITQSPKYLFRKEGQNVTLSCEQNLNHDAMYWYRQDPGQGLRLIYYSQIVNDFQKGDIAEGYSVSREKKESFPLTVTSAQKNPTAFYLCASSDRGRSSYEQYFGPGTRLTVT.